The rows below give T cell receptor beta chains drawn from one sample of a study of CD8 T cells in ankylosing spondylitis. TCRdb used MiXCR to reprocess the 5' RACE reads, holding one entry per CDR3 protein. Found here are around 31,000 distinct CDR3 sequences, about 31% of them singletons; the top ten hold 45%. Sequencing was carried out using synovial fluid, either unsorted or a sorted T cell fraction (not recorded which). Receptors were obtained from a male donor with ankylosing spondylitis. Both conserved end residues are part of each CDR3. Fields, in order: D gene, V gene, J gene, clone size, CDR3 protein, CDR3 DNA. D genes are given only for firm matches. Not every row has a clone size; where given, it reads once, few, many or a size class.

>NA|TRBV7-9|TRBJ2-1|NA
CASSSSREQFF
TGTGCCAGCAGCTCCTCGCGAGAGCAGTTCTTC
>TRBD2|TRBV3-1|TRBJ2-2|NA
CASIRTSGRLDTGELFF
TGTGCCAGCATTCGGACTAGCGGGAGATTGGACACCGGGGAGCTGTTTTTT
>NA|TRBV20-1|TRBJ2-7|few
CSARSRVNISYEQYF
TGCAGTGCGCGGTCGAGAGTAAATATCTCCTACGAGCAGTACTTC
>TRBD2|TRBV10-1|TRBJ2-5|NA
CASRESARGAKETQYF
TGCGCCAGCAGGGAGTCCGCGCGGGGGGCCAAAGAGACCCAGTACTTC
>NA|TRBV7-9|TRBJ1-4|many
CASSRDRSADATNEKLFF
TGTGCCAGCAGCCGCGACAGGTCAGCAGATGCAACTAATGAAAAACTGTTTTTT
>TRBD2|TRBV7-9|TRBJ2-3|NA
CASSFRTSGRRDTQYF
TGTGCCAGCAGCTTCAGGACTAGCGGGAGGAGAGATACGCAGTATTTT
>NA|TRBV27|TRBJ2-7|NA
CASSSTERYGVEQYF
TGTGCCAGCAGTTCAACTGAGCGGTATGGGGTCGAGCAGTACTTC
>NA|TRBV9|TRBJ2-1|many
CASSPFGAASSYNEQFF
TGTGCCAGCAGCCCTTTCGGGGCAGCAAGTTCCTACAATGAGCAGTTCTTC
>NA|TRBV5-1|TRBJ2-1|NA
CASSPEAGSSYNEQFF
TGCGCCAGCAGCCCAGAAGCCGGTAGCTCCTACAATGAGCAGTTCTTC
>TRBD2|TRBV4-1|TRBJ2-1|NA
CASSQEGSGSGNEQFF
TGCGCCAGCAGCCAAGAGGGCAGCGGGAGTGGCAATGAGCAGTTCTTC
>NA|TRBV4-2|TRBJ2-2|few
CASSQEWDGANTGELFF
TGTGCCAGCAGCCAAGAATGGGACGGCGCGAACACCGGGGAGCTGTTTTTT
>NA|TRBV25-1|TRBJ2-1|NA
CASSSPARRSNEQFF
TGTGCCAGCAGTTCACCAGCCCGCCGGTCCAATGAGCAGTTCTTC
>TRBD2|TRBV12-3/TRBV12-4|TRBJ2-3|few
CASSQTSGRADTQYF
TGTGCCAGCAGTCAGACTAGCGGGAGGGCCGATACGCAGTATTTT
>NA|TRBV5-5|TRBJ2-3|medium-sized
CASSLPGEAADTQYF
TGTGCCAGCAGCTTGCCGGGAGAAGCCGCAGATACGCAGTATTTT
>NA|TRBV27|TRBJ1-5|NA
CASSPRGVSNQPQHF
TGTGCCAGCAGTCCAAGGGGGGTTAGCAATCAGCCCCAGCATTTT
>TRBD1|TRBV7-6|TRBJ1-1|few
CASSSNQGVNTEAFF
TGTGCCAGCAGCTCAAACCAGGGGGTGAACACTGAAGCTTTCTTT
>NA|TRBV12-3/TRBV12-4|TRBJ1-2|many
CASSLAGAYHNYGYTF
TGTGCCAGCAGTTTAGCGGGAGCGTACCATAACTATGGCTACACCTTC
>NA|TRBV12-3/TRBV12-4|TRBJ2-7|NA
CASSLWGSNEQYF
TGTGCCAGCAGTTTATGGGGTTCGAACGAGCAGTACTTC
>TRBD2|TRBV27|TRBJ2-3|few
CASSFWLAGAQQGDTQYF
TGTGCCAGCAGTTTTTGGCTAGCGGGAGCCCAACAGGGAGATACGCAGTATTTT
>TRBD2|TRBV7-9|TRBJ2-5|few
CASSGTSGQEETQYF
TGTGCCAGCAGTGGGACTAGCGGCCAGGAAGAGACCCAGTACTTC
>NA|TRBV5-6|TRBJ2-3|once
CASSLQGANTDTQDF
TGTGCCAGCAGCTTGCAAGGGGCGAACACAGATACGCAGGATTTT
>NA|TRBV27|TRBJ2-1|few
CASSFYPFTGAGYNEQFF
TGTGCCAGCAGTTTCTACCCATTTACGGGGGCGGGCTACAATGAGCAGTTCTTC
>TRBD2|TRBV5-4|TRBJ2-7|NA
CASSPGLAGVEQYF
TGTGCCAGCAGCCCGGGACTAGCGGGAGTCGAGCAGTACTTC
>NA|TRBV7-2|TRBJ2-1|NA
CASSPRTTAGPYNEQFF
TGTGCCAGCAGTCCACGAACCACGGCGGGTCCCTACAATGAGCAGTTCTTC
>NA|TRBV12-3/TRBV12-4|TRBJ1-1|few
CASNPTGPTGNTEAFF
TGTGCCAGCAACCCGACAGGACCAACAGGGAACACTGAAGCTTTCTTT
>NA|TRBV20-1|TRBJ2-7|many
CSARKGISYEQYF
TGCAGTGCTAGGAAGGGGATCTCCTACGAGCAGTACTTC
>NA|TRBV27|TRBJ2-1|NA
CASSSGSYNEQFF
TGTGCCAGCAGTTCTGGGTCCTACAATGAGCAGTTCTTC
>TRBD1|TRBV5-6|TRBJ1-1|NA
CATSPGGRTEAFF
TGTGCCACGTCGCCAGGGGGCCGCACTGAAGCTTTCTTT
>NA|TRBV15|TRBJ2-1|few
CATSVRTTGLTEQFF
TGTGCCACCAGCGTTCGGACTACCGGACTCACCGAGCAGTTCTTC
>NA|TRBV24-1|TRBJ2-2|few
CATRDSTYTGELFF
TGTGCCACCAGGGATAGCACTTACACCGGGGAGCTGTTTTTT